The rows below give T cell receptor beta chains drawn from one sample of a study of CD8 T cells in ankylosing spondylitis. TCRdb re-derived calls from the 5' RACE reads in MiXCR, one entry per CDR3 protein. The data contain 150,000 to 200,000 distinct CDR3 sequences, around 17% of them singletons. Specimen: blood, either unsorted or a sorted T cell fraction (not recorded which). The receptors derive from a male donor with ankylosing spondylitis or in good health (not recorded which). Each CDR3 is given without its conserved first and last residue.

j_call: TRBJ2-5
v_call: TRBV18
cdr3_aa: ASSPPGTQETQY

j_call: TRBJ2-7
v_call: TRBV28
cdr3_aa: ASSSPTGGGEQY

j_call: TRBJ2-7
v_call: TRBV20-1
cdr3_aa: SARPRDSYEQY

j_call: TRBJ2-5
v_call: TRBV28
cdr3_aa: ASSLLGRETQY

j_call: TRBJ2-1
v_call: TRBV5-1
cdr3_aa: ASSFRAGEIEQF

j_call: TRBJ2-3
v_call: TRBV29-1
cdr3_aa: SVGQGFTDTQY

j_call: TRBJ1-1
v_call: TRBV19
cdr3_aa: ASAGNEAF

j_call: TRBJ2-5
v_call: TRBV20-1
cdr3_aa: SARVGTQY

j_call: TRBJ2-1
v_call: TRBV14
cdr3_aa: ASSQAGQGGDEQF

j_call: TRBJ2-4
v_call: TRBV24-1
cdr3_aa: ATSTTSTTHGPKNIQY

j_call: TRBJ1-1
v_call: TRBV6-5
cdr3_aa: ASSFRTANTEAF

j_call: TRBJ2-5
v_call: TRBV10-3
cdr3_aa: AISERETQY

j_call: TRBJ2-5
v_call: TRBV5-3
cdr3_aa: ARSLKQINDFREETQY

j_call: TRBJ1-1
v_call: TRBV12-3/TRBV12-4
cdr3_aa: ASSLADVRAEAF

j_call: TRBJ1-1
v_call: TRBV14
cdr3_aa: ASSLLQGRTEAF